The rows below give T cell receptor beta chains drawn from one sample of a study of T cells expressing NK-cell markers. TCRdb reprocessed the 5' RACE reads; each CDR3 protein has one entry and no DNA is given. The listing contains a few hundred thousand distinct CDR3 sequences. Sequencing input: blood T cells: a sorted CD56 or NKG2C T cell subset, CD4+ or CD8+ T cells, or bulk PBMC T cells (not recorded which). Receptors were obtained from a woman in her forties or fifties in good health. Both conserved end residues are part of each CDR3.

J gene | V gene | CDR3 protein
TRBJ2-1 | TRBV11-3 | CASSPRTSSQFF
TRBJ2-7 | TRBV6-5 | CASSWLRDPSSSYEQYF
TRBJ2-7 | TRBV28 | CASSLGGAGLTYEQYF
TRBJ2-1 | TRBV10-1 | CVSSGDSTVEQFF
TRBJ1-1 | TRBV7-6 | CASSFQGEDTEAFF
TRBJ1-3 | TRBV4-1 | CASSQEVGNSGNTIYF
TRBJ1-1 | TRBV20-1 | CSARRTSGGAFF
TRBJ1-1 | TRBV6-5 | CASDGTGVGTEAFF
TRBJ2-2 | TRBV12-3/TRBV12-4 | CASSLRLLPGELFF
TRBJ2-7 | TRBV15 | CATSRDWASGYEQYF
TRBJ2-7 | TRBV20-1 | CSATGGASSYEQYF
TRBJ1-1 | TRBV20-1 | CSARVSRQMNTEAFF
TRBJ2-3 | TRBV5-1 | CASSLDGGSRTDTQYF
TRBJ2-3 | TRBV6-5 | CASASSADTQYF
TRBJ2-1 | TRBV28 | CASSLLGTGHPEQFF
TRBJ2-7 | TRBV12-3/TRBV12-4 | CASSFPGRYEQYF
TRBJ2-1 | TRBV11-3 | CASSSLAGEYNEQFF
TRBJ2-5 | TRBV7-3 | CASSSSGRVGETQYF
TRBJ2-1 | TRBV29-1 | CSALLVTGTYNEQFF
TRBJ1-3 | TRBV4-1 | CASSQDRLGGNTIYF
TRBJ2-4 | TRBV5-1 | CASSLDGLTLAKNIQYF
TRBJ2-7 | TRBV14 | CASSQVGDSVHEQYF
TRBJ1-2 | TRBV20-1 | CSARGDPGQGNYGYTF
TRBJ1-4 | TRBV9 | CASSVEAAGREKLFF
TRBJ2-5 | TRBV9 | CASSVGTSGRGPQETQYF
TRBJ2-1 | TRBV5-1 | CASTPGTSAGYEQFF
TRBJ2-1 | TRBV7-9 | CASSPVLASYNEQFF
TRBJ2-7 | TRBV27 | CASSLGERTYEQYF
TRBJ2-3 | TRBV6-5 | CASSYSTRGSTQYF
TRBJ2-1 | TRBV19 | CATRLAHNEQFF
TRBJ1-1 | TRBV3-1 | CASSRPPGQEAFF
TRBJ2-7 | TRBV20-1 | CSAHDPLGYEQYF
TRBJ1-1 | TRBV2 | CAGPLDRSGVKGAFF
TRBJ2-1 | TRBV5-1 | CASSLSTSGSTTNYNEQFF
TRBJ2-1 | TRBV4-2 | CASSRDWNEQFF
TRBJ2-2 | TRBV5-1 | CASHRRGGSETGELFF
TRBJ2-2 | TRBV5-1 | CASSYSGRANTGELFF
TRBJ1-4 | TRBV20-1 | CSARVTLTEEKLFF
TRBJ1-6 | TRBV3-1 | CASSQDRGFSNSPLHF
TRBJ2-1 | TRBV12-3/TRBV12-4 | CASSLKAGGLSYNEQFF
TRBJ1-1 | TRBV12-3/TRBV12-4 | CASSPSGIQAFF
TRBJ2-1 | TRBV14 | CASSRKQGAPYNEQFF
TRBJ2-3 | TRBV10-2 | CASSEWGLAGNTQYF